The rows below give T cell receptor beta chains drawn from one sample of a study of blood T cell repertoires in COVID-19. Sequencing used immunoSEQ multiplex PCR; TCRdb keeps in-frame clones, though not all of them. The table shows over 95,000 clones, with 81% occurring only once. The sequenced sample was peripheral blood. The receptors come from a human donor in a cohort sampled during active COVID-19. CDR3s include the opening cysteine and the closing phenylalanine or tryptophan. The D gene is left open where the match is weak. Rows give clone size only sometimes, using once, few, many, or a class for an expanded clone.

D gene	V gene	J gene	clone size	CDR3 DNA	CDR3 protein
-	TRBV19	TRBJ1-1	few	TGTGCCAGTAGTATGTCGGGGTTAAACACTGAAGCTTTCTTT	CASSMSGLNTEAFF
-	TRBV18	TRBJ1-2	-	TGTGCCAGCTCACCACCGCAAAGGGGTATACTTAGCTATGGCTACACCTTC	CASSPPQRGILSYGYTF
-	TRBV11-2	TRBJ2-4	-	TGTGCCAGCCACAGTGAAAAAAACATTCAGTACTTC	CASHSEKNIQYF
TRBD1	TRBV19	TRBJ1-5	-	TGTGCCAGTTGGGACAGGCGACAAGGAAGCAATCAGCCCCAGCATTTT	CASWDRRQGSNQPQHF
-	TRBV19	TRBJ2-3	-	TGTGCCAGTAGTATAGATGGGTGGGCTAGCACAGATACGCAGTATTTT	CASSIDGWASTDTQYF
-	TRBV12-5	TRBJ1-1	-	TGTGCTAGTGGTTTAGCAGGGGTGGGTGAAGCTTTCTTT	CASGLAGVGEAFF
-	TRBV7-3	TRBJ1-6	-	TGTGCCAGCAGCTCAGGGGTGGGGAATTCACCCCTCCACTTT	CASSSGVGNSPLHF
-	TRBV5-6	TRBJ2-4	-	TGTGCCAGCAGGATGGGACTTGTAGCCAAAAACATTCAGTACTTC	CASRMGLVAKNIQYF
-	TRBV30	TRBJ1-2	-	TGTGCCTGGGTCGGACAGAGAAATAACTATGGCTACACCTTC	CAWVGQRNNYGYTF
-	TRBV5-6	TRBJ2-7	few	TGTGCCAGCAGCTTGGGGACAGCCGCCGAGCAGTACTTC	CASSLGTAAEQYF
-	TRBV12-3/TRBV12-4	TRBJ1-1	-	TGTGCCAGCAGCCGTAGTTCGGGCACTGAAGCTTTCTTT	CASSRSSGTEAFF
TRBD2	TRBV19	TRBJ2-2	-	TGTGCCAGTAGTCTTAGCGGGAGGGCGGCCGGGGAGCTGTTTTTT	CASSLSGRAAGELFF
TRBD1	TRBV30	TRBJ1-1	few	TGTGCCTGGAGGAAGGACAGGTTATTTTTCACTGAAGCTTTCTTT	CAWRKDRLFFTEAFF
-	TRBV11-2	TRBJ2-7	-	TGTGCCAGCAGCTTAGATAGGAGGTCGGGCTACGAGCAGTACTTC	CASSLDRRSGYEQYF
TRBD1	TRBV6-2/TRBV6-3	TRBJ1-1	-	TGTGCCAGCAGTTATCGGCGACAGGGAGGCACTGAAGCTTTCTTT	CASSYRRQGGTEAFF
-	TRBV5-4	TRBJ1-6	-	TGTGCCAGCAGCATGACGACAAGCTCCTATAATTCACCCCTCCACTTT	CASSMTTSSYNSPLHF
-	TRBV19	TRBJ1-5	-	TGTGCCAGTAGTATAGGGGGGGTAAATCAGCCCCAGCATTTT	CASSIGGVNQPQHF
TRBD1	TRBV3-1/TRBV3-2	TRBJ2-7	-	TGTGCCAGCAGCCTCAGGGGGAACGAGCAGTACTTC	CASSLRGNEQYF
TRBD2	TRBV29-1	TRBJ2-7	-	TGCAGCGCGAAAACTAGCGGGTACTACGAGCAGTACTTC	CSAKTSGYYEQYF
TRBD1	TRBV18	TRBJ1-6	-	TGTGCCAGCTCACCCGACAGGGGTAATTCACCCCTCCACTTT	CASSPDRGNSPLHF
TRBD2	TRBV30	TRBJ2-3	-	TGTGCCTGGACTAGCGGGAGGAGAACCACAGATACGCAGTATTTT	CAWTSGRRTTDTQYF
TRBD1	TRBV19	TRBJ1-1	-	TGTGCCAGTAGTAGACAGGGTGGGATTACTGAAGCTTTCTTT	CASSRQGGITEAFF
-	TRBV6-5	TRBJ1-4	-	TGTGCCAGCCAGGGTTGGGAAAAACTGTTTTTT	CASQGWEKLFF
TRBD2	TRBV4-3	TRBJ2-7	-	TGCGCCAGCAGCCAAGATGGCCCTAGCGGGGATTCCTACGAGCAGTACTTC	CASSQDGPSGDSYEQYF
TRBD2	TRBV4-3	TRBJ2-3	-	TGCGCCAGCAGCCTACAGATTAGCGGGGGGAGCACAGATACGCAGTATTTT	CASSLQISGGSTDTQYF
-	TRBV2	TRBJ2-2	-	TGTGCCACCAGAGACACATACACCGGGGAGCTGTTTTTT	CATRDTYTGELFF
TRBD1	TRBV29-1	TRBJ1-2	-	TGCAGCGTTGCCGGGACAGACAAAACTGGCTACACCTTC	CSVAGTDKTGYTF
-	TRBV4-3	TRBJ1-6	-	TGCGCCAGCAGCCAAGGAACTCTACGGAATTCACCCCTCCACTTT	CASSQGTLRNSPLHF
TRBD1	TRBV15	TRBJ2-5	-	TGTGCCACCAGCTGGGACAGGGGCGAGTCAGAGACCCAGTACTTC	CATSWDRGESETQYF
TRBD1	TRBV7-2	TRBJ1-1	-	TGTGCCAGCAGCCCCGGACAGGGGATCATGAACACTGAAGCTTTCTTT	CASSPGQGIMNTEAFF
TRBD1	TRBV6-5	TRBJ1-4	-	TGTGCCAGCAGAGGGACAGGGGCAACTAATGAAAAACTGTTTTTT	CASRGTGATNEKLFF
-	TRBV6-1	TRBJ2-5	-	TGTGCCAGCAGTGAAGTAAGGGGCCGGGAGACCCAGTACTTC	CASSEVRGRETQYF
-	TRBV5-6	TRBJ2-7	-	TGTGCCAGCAGCTTGGGAGGGTCTGGCTACGAGCAGTACTTC	CASSLGGSGYEQYF
-	TRBV30	TRBJ1-3	-	TGTGCCTGGAGTGGCGGGAACACCATATATTTT	CAWSGGNTIYF
TRBD1	TRBV7-6	TRBJ1-2	once	TGTGCCAGCAGCTCTTTGTCAGGGGGCGCCGATGGCTACACCTTC	CASSSLSGGADGYTF
TRBD2	TRBV19	TRBJ2-4	-	TGTGCCAGTAGCGGCAGGCGGGGGGCCGCTAGAAACATTCAGTACTTC	CASSGRRGAARNIQYF
TRBD1	TRBV7-2	TRBJ2-7	-	TGTGCCAGCAGCCCCGACAGGGGTTCCTACGAGCAGTACTTC	CASSPDRGSYEQYF
-	TRBV6-2/TRBV6-3	TRBJ1-1	-	TGTGCCAGCAGTTACGAGGGCCGGGTCGCTGAAGCTTTCTTT	CASSYEGRVAEAFF
-	TRBV21-1	TRBJ2-1	once	TGTGCCAGCAGCAAAGAAGTAAAATGTTCGCTGACTAGCCCCTATGCGAGCTCCTACAATGAGCAGTTCTTC	CASSKEVKCSLTSPYASSYNEQFF
TRBD1	TRBV4-1	TRBJ2-3	-	TGCGCCAGCAGCCAGGGACAGGTCGGCACAGATACGCAGTATTTT	CASSQGQVGTDTQYF
-	TRBV3-1/TRBV3-2	TRBJ1-2	-	TGTGCCAGCAGCCAAGGAGCGGGGCGCGGGGGCTACACCTTC	CASSQGAGRGGYTF
-	TRBV20-1	TRBJ1-5	-	TGCAGTGCTAGTTCGGGGAGGATCAATCAGCCCCAGCATTTT	CSASSGRINQPQHF